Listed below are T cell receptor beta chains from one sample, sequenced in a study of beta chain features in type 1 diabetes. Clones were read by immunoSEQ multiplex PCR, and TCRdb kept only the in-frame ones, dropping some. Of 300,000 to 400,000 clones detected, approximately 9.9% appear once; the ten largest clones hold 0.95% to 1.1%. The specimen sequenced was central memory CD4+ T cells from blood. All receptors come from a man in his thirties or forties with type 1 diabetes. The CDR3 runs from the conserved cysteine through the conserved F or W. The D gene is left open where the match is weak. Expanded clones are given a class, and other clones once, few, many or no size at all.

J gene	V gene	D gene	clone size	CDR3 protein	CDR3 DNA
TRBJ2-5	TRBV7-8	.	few	CASRLSRAGGTQYF	TGTGCCAGCAGGTTGAGCAGGGCTGGGGGGACCCAGTACTTC
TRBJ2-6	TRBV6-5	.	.	CASSSSGANVLTF	TGTGCCAGCTCCAGCTCTGGGGCCAACGTCCTGACTTTC
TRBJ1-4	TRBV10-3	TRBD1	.	CASRNDRAGEKLFF	TGTGCCAGCAGAAACGACAGGGCGGGGGAAAAACTGTTTTTT
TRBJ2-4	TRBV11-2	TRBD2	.	CASSLAGPAKNIQYF	TGTGCCAGCAGCCTAGCGGGGCCAGCCAAAAACATTCAGTACTTC
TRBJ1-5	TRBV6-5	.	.	CASNAGNSNQPQHF	TGTGCCAGCAACGCAGGAAACTCGAATCAGCCCCAGCATTTT
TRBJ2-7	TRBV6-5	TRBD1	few	CAASPTGDNYEQYF	TGTGCCGCCTCCCCGACAGGGGATAACTACGAGCAGTACTTC
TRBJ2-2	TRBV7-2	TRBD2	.	CASSFPGLAAGELFF	TGTGCCAGCAGCTTCCCGGGACTAGCGGCCGGGGAGCTGTTTTTT
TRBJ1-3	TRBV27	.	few	CASSLVGAGNTIYF	TGTGCCAGCAGTTTGGTAGGGGCTGGAAACACCATATATTTT
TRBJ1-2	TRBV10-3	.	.	CASRELRVNYGYTF	TGTGCCAGCAGGGAGTTAAGAGTGAACTATGGCTACACCTTC
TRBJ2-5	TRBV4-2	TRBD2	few	CASSQGSGGSQETQYF	TGTGCCAGCAGCCAAGGCAGCGGGGGGTCCCAAGAGACCCAGTACTTC
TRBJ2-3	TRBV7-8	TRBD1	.	CASSLALWGQGAHTQYF	TGTGCCAGCAGCTTAGCGCTTTGGGGACAGGGAGCCCATACGCAGTATTTT
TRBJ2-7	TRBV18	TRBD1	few	CASSTGTGETEQYF	TGTGCCAGCTCCACAGGAACAGGGGAGACCGAGCAGTACTTC
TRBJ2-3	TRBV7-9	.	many	CASSPLGAFTDTQYF	TGTGCCAGCAGCCCCTTAGGGGCCTTCACAGATACGCAGTATTTT
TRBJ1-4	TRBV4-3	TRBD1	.	CASSQVEGAAFEKLFF	TGCGCCAGCAGCCAAGTGGAGGGGGCGGCATTTGAAAAACTGTTTTTT
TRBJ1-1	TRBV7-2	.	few	CARKGGGHVNTEAFF	TGTGCCAGAAAAGGGGGAGGACACGTGAACACTGAAGCTTTCTTT
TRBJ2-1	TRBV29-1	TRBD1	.	CSARTGYNEQFF	TGCAGCGCCCGGACAGGTTACAATGAGCAGTTCTTC
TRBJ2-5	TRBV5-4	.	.	CASSSPSDLGTQYF	TGTGCCAGCAGCTCTCCCAGCGATCTGGGGACCCAGTACTTC
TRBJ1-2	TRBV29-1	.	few	CSVGQVGYGYTF	TGCAGCGTTGGACAGGTCGGCTATGGCTACACCTTC
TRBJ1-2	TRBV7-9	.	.	CASSLEGYGYTF	TGTGCCAGCAGCTTAGAGGGCTATGGCTACACCTTC
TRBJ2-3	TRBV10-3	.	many	CAISESRDTQYF	TGTGCCATCAGTGAGTCGAGAGATACGCAGTATTTT
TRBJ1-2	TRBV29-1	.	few	CSDSTGAGYGYTF	TGCAGCGATTCAACGGGGGCGGGGTATGGCTACACCTTC
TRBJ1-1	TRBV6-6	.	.	CASSPRTGNTEAFF	TGTGCCAGCAGCCCTAGGACGGGGAACACTGAAGCTTTCTTT
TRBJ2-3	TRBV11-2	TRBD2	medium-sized	CASETSPTDTQYF	TGTGCCAGCGAGACTAGCCCCACAGATACGCAGTATTTT
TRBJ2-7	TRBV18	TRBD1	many	CASGRTGYEQYF	TGTGCCAGCGGTAGGACAGGGTACGAGCAGTACTTC
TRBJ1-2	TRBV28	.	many	CASSSISGLSNYGYTF	TGTGCCAGCAGTTCCATATCGGGACTTTCTAACTATGGCTACACCTTC
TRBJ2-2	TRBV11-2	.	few	CASSSGGGSNTGELFF	TGTGCCAGCAGCTCGGGGGGCGGGTCGAACACCGGGGAGCTGTTTTTT
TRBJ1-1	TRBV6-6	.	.	CASIKGPMNTEAFF	TGTGCCAGCATTAAGGGACCGATGAACACTGAAGCTTTCTTT
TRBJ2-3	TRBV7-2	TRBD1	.	CASSPSSTGASADTQYF	TGTGCCAGCAGCCCGAGCTCGACAGGGGCCAGTGCAGATACGCAGTATTTT
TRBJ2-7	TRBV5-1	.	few	CASSLDREPYEQYF	TGCGCCAGCAGCTTGGACAGGGAACCCTACGAGCAGTACTTC
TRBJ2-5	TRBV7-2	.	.	CASSTYTDPGTQYF	TGTGCCAGCAGCACGTACACCGACCCGGGGACCCAGTACTTC
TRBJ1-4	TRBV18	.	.	CASSPQSGGTNEKLFF	TGTGCCAGCTCACCTCAGTCGGGAGGTACTAATGAAAAACTGTTTTTT
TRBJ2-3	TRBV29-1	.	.	CSGNQGGGTDTQYF	TGCAGCGGAAACCAGGGGGGAGGCACAGATACGCAGTATTTT
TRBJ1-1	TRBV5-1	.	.	CASSREGRNTEAFF	TGCGCCAGCTCGAGGGAGGGGAGGAACACTGAAGCTTTCTTT
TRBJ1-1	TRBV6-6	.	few	CASNPGPWNTEAFF	TGTGCCAGCAATCCGGGGCCTTGGAACACTGAAGCTTTCTTT
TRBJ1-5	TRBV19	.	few	CASTPMGGSNQPQHF	TGTGCCAGTACCCCTATGGGAGGGAGCAATCAGCCCCAGCATTTT
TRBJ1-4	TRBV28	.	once	CASSPRWGTNEKLFF	TGTGCCAGCAGTCCCCGATGGGGTACTAATGAAAAACTGTTTTTT
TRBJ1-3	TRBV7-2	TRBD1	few	CASSPGQGRNTIYF	TGTGCCAGCAGCCCGGGACAGGGACGAAACACCATATATTTT
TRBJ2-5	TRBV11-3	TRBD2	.	CASSVTSAMATQYF	TGTGCCAGCAGCGTCACTAGCGCTATGGCGACCCAGTACTTC